Reported below is one T cell receptor (beta chain). The CDR3 extends over 15 amino acids. V lost 2 bases and J lost 7; bases outside the gene matches: 3. Germline CDR1 is SGHDT and CDR2 is YYEEEE. Profiled with immunoSEQ multiplex PCR; TCRdb holds only in-frame clones, not every one. The profile covers about 41,000 clones, with 89% appearing a single time and less than 0.7% taken by the ten largest. The entry originates in a study of OX40 agonist ivuxolimab in advanced cancers. The wider study: Ivuxolimab doses were 0.01, 0.1, 0.3, 1.5, 3 or 10 mg/kg every 2 weeks.

This clonotype originated in an adult with an advanced solid tumor such as melanoma, head and neck, liver or kidney cancer. This chain connects TRBV5-6 to TRBJ1-6; 10 bases align to TRBD1. This material consisted of CD4+ or CD8+ T cells sorted from blood, taken in a trial of the OX40 agonist ivuxolimab. CDR3 nucleotide sequence: TGTGCCAGCAGCTTAGAGACAGGGGGCAATTCACCCCTCCACTTT. Encoded protein: CASSLETGGNSPLHF.